The TCR beta chain under discussion was sequenced for a study of blood T cells in healthy people across ages. The study's findings and limits: Long-lived donors carried more naive CD4+ cells and greater diversity than aged donors.

The use of a sample-barcoded 5' primer and a J-beta primer mix characterized a second PCR of roughly 7 to 11 cycles. TCRdb recomputed calls from the 5' RACE reads with MiXCR, one row per CDR3 protein. The sample lists approximately 690,000 distinct CDR3 sequences; approximately 50% were seen once. Germline CDR1 reads MDHEN; CDR2 reads SYDVKM. The CDR3 is 12 residues long. The V end was cut by 1 base, the J end by 10 bases, with 8 bases between. Comments on this clonotype: Its target is not known.

This chain uses TRBV28 with TRBJ2-1; D not certain. The sequence came from a man aged 55 to 70 in good health. The specimen sequenced was blood. The DNA for the CDR3 is TGTGCCAGCAGTTTATCTCCCACGGAGCAGTTCTTC. As protein: CASSLSPTEQFF.